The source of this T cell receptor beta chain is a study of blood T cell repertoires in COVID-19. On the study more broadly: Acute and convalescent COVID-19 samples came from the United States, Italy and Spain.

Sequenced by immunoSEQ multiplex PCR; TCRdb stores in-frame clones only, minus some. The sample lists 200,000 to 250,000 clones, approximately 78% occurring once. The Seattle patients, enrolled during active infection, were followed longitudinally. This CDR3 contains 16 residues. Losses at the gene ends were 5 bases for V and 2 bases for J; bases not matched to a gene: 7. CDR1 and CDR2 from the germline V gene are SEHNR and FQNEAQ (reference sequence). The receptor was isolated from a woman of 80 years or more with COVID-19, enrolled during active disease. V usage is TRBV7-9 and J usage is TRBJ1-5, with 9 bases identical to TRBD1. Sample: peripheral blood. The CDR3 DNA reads TGTGCCAGCAGCGGTACAGGGGGCGCGGGCAATCAGCCCCAGCATTTT. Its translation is CASSGTGGAGNQPQHF.